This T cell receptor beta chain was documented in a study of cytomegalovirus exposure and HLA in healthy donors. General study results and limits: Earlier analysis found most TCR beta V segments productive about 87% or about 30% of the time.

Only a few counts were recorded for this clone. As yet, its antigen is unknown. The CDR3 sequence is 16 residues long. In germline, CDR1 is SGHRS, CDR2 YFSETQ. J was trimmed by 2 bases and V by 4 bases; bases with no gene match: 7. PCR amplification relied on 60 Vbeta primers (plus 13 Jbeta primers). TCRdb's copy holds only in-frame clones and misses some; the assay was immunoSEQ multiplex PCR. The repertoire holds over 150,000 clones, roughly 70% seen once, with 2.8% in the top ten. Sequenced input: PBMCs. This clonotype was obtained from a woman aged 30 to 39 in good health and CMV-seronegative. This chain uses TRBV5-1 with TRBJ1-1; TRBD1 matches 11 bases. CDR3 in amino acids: CASSPGTGGYNTEAFF. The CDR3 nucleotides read TGCGCCAGCAGCCCGGGGACAGGGGGATACAACACTGAAGCTTTCTTT. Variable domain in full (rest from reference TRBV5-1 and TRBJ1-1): KAGVTQTPRYLIKTRGQQVTLSCSPISGHRSVSWYQQTPGQGLQFLFEYFSETQRNKGNFPGRFSGRQFSNSRSEMNVSTLELGDSALYLCASSPGTGGYNTEAFFGQGTRLTVV.